The rows below give T cell receptor beta chains drawn from one sample of a study of CD8 T cells in ankylosing spondylitis. TCRdb called the 5' RACE reads again in MiXCR, with one record for every CDR3 protein. The table has 250,000 to 300,000 distinct CDR3 sequences, 15% to 20% seen once; the top ten hold roughly 8.3%. Sequenced: blood, either unsorted or a sorted T cell fraction (not recorded which). These receptors came from a male donor with ankylosing spondylitis or in good health (not recorded which). Each CDR3 is given with its conserved first and last residue. D genes are given only for firm matches. A clone size is listed for some rows: how often the clone was seen (once, few, many), or a class if it is expanded.

clone_size | j_call | v_call | d_call | cdr3_aa | cdr3_nt
. | TRBJ2-5 | TRBV12-3/TRBV12-4 | TRBD2 | CASTPSGTRETQYF | TGTGCCAGCACCCCGTCCGGGACTAGGGAGACCCAGTACTTC
. | TRBJ2-2 | TRBV10-3 | TRBD1 | CAISESGQGVGELFF | TGTGCCATCAGTGAGTCGGGACAGGGGGTTGGCGAGCTGTTTTTT
many | TRBJ1-1 | TRBV15 | . | CATSRSLSLDPEAFF | TGTGCCACCAGCAGATCACTTAGTCTGGATCCGGAAGCTTTCTTT
few | TRBJ1-1 | TRBV6-1 | . | CASSEYRGADTEAFF | TGTGCCAGCAGTGAATATCGGGGGGCCGACACTGAAGCTTTCTTT
. | TRBJ2-1 | TRBV5-6 | TRBD1 | CASSSRDRGLDEQFF | TGTGCCAGCAGCTCCCGGGACAGGGGGTTGGATGAGCAGTTCTTC
few | TRBJ2-1 | TRBV7-9 | . | CASSTSGTSQFF | TGTGCCAGCAGCACTTCCGGGACCTCACAGTTCTTC
many | TRBJ1-1 | TRBV11-1 | TRBD1 | CASSSSWDSSKTEAFF | TGTGCCAGCAGCTCCTCCTGGGACAGTTCGAAAACTGAAGCTTTCTTT
. | TRBJ2-3 | TRBV29-1 | . | CSVDGGARINTQYF | TGCAGCGTTGACGGAGGGGCCCGTATAAATACGCAGTATTTT
few | TRBJ1-4 | TRBV12-3/TRBV12-4 | . | CASSLAVGGGRGEKLFF | TGTGCCAGCAGTTTAGCGGTAGGGGGAGGACGGGGTGAAAAACTGTTTTTT
. | TRBJ2-1 | TRBV10-3 | TRBD1 | CAIKGTEGYNEQFF | TGTGCCATAAAAGGGACAGAAGGATACAATGAGCAGTTCTTC
few | TRBJ2-5 | TRBV20-1 | TRBD2 | CSAIPTSGRAGETQYF | TGCAGTGCTATCCCGACTAGCGGGAGGGCCGGAGAGACCCAGTACTTC
. | TRBJ1-2 | TRBV3-1 | . | CASSQLTGSNYGYTF | TGTGCCAGCAGCCAACTGACAGGATCAAACTATGGCTACACCTTC
. | TRBJ2-6 | TRBV30 | . | CAWSGGSGANVLTF | TGTGCCTGGAGTGGAGGGTCTGGGGCCAACGTCCTGACTTTC
few | TRBJ2-5 | TRBV10-2 | . | CASGTEGAQYF | TGCGCCAGCGGCACAGAGGGGGCCCAGTACTTC
few | TRBJ2-1 | TRBV20-1 | . | CSARPRAQGTEQFF | TGCAGTGCTAGACCCCGCGCTCAGGGGACTGAGCAGTTCTTC
few | TRBJ2-5 | TRBV20-1 | TRBD2 | CSALTSGGIPKTQYF | TGCAGTGCTCTGACTAGCGGGGGTATCCCCAAGACCCAGTACTTC
few | TRBJ2-2 | TRBV5-5 | . | CAGGTVNTGELFF | TGTGCCGGGGGGACGGTGAACACCGGGGAGCTGTTTTTT
few | TRBJ2-5 | TRBV5-1 | . | CASSLGYSQETQYF | TGCGCCAGCAGCTTGGGCTACAGCCAAGAGACCCAGTACTTC
once | TRBJ2-2 | TRBV4-1 | TRBD1 | CASSHPGQGTEELFF | TGCGCCAGCAGCCATCCGGGACAGGGAACCGAGGAGCTGTTTTTT
. | TRBJ2-3 | TRBV5-1 | . | CASSPNGQSDTQYF | TGCGCCAGCAGCCCGAATGGACAGTCAGATACGCAGTATTTT
many | TRBJ1-5 | TRBV10-3 | . | CAISDVPYGQPQHF | TGTGCCATCAGTGACGTCCCTTACGGGCAGCCCCAGCATTTT
. | TRBJ2-4 | TRBV27 | TRBD2 | CASKPRGGNIQYF | TGTGCCAGCAAACCTCGGGGGGGAAACATTCAGTACTTC
few | TRBJ2-2 | TRBV9 | TRBD1 | CASSVGTGEDTGELFF | TGTGCCAGCAGCGTCGGGACAGGGGAGGACACCGGGGAGCTGTTTTTT
. | TRBJ1-3 | TRBV30 | . | CAWSEGSLSGNTIYF | TGTGCCTGGAGTGAAGGGTCCCTCTCTGGAAACACCATATATTTT
few | TRBJ2-1 | TRBV15 | TRBD1 | CATSSKGQTGEQFF | TGTGCCACCAGCTCAAAGGGACAGACGGGAGAGCAGTTCTTC
few | TRBJ2-1 | TRBV24-1 | TRBD2 | CATRASGKYNEQFF | TGTGCCACCAGGGCTAGCGGGAAATACAATGAGCAGTTCTTC
. | TRBJ1-3 | TRBV15 | . | CATSRLGNSGNTIYF | TGTGCCACCAGCAGGCTAGGGAATTCTGGAAACACCATATATTTT
. | TRBJ2-3 | TRBV2 | . | CASSEATLLGVQRTDTQYF | TGTGCCAGCAGTGAAGCGACTCTTTTGGGAGTCCAGCGCACAGATACGCAGTATTTT
. | TRBJ1-1 | TRBV28 | . | CASSGVPGTLF | TGTGCCAGCAGTGGGGTCCCCGGGACTCTCTTT
. | TRBJ2-3 | TRBV20-1 | . | CSAREDSFGTDTQYF | TGCAGTGCTAGAGAGGACAGTTTTGGGACAGATACGCAGTATTTT
. | TRBJ1-1 | TRBV28 | . | CASSPTGPTEAFF | TGTGCCAGCAGTCCTACAGGCCCGACTGAAGCTTTCTTT
many | TRBJ2-1 | TRBV10-2 | . | CASSKLDRFDNEQFF | TGCGCCAGCAGTAAATTGGACAGATTTGACAATGAGCAGTTCTTC
few | TRBJ2-1 | TRBV6-5 | TRBD1 | CASSFGTGVYSDEQFF | TGTGCCAGCAGTTTTGGGACAGGGGTATACAGTGATGAGCAGTTCTTC
. | TRBJ2-5 | TRBV5-1 | TRBD2 | CASSLAIAGGKETQYF | TGCGCCAGCAGCTTGGCGATAGCGGGAGGTAAAGAGACCCAGTACTTC
few | TRBJ1-2 | TRBV12-3/TRBV12-4 | . | CASSSLRSGRYTF | TGTGCCAGCAGCTCCCTACGGAGCGGACGCTACACCTTC
few | TRBJ2-1 | TRBV29-1 | TRBD1 | CSVSGQGHNEQFF | TGCAGCGTCTCGGGACAGGGGCACAATGAGCAGTTCTTC
few | TRBJ2-5 | TRBV5-1 | TRBD2 | CASSLQRGGALGETQYF | TGCGCCAGCAGCTTGCAGCGCGGGGGGGCGCTCGGAGAGACCCAGTACTTC
many | TRBJ2-1 | TRBV29-1 | TRBD2 | CSATGGAVYNEQFF | TGCAGCGCCACCGGGGGGGCGGTTTACAATGAGCAGTTCTTC
few | TRBJ2-5 | TRBV12-3/TRBV12-4 | TRBD1 | CASSWVTGVETQYF | TGTGCCAGCAGTTGGGTGACAGGGGTCGAGACCCAGTACTTC
few | TRBJ2-1 | TRBV20-1 | . | CSSTRYNEQFF | TGCAGTAGCACTCGGTACAATGAGCAGTTCTTC
few | TRBJ2-4 | TRBV6-1 | . | CASSGTTQVLSNIQYF | TGTGCCAGCAGTGGGACCACACAGGTGCTATCAAACATTCAGTACTTC
few | TRBJ2-2 | TRBV15 | TRBD2 | CATSRDAGTSGYTGELFF | TGTGCCACCAGCAGAGATGCCGGGACTAGCGGTTACACCGGGGAGCTGTTTTTT
few | TRBJ1-2 | TRBV7-6 | TRBD1 | CASSLAEGTGYGYTF | TGTGCCAGCAGCTTAGCGGAGGGGACAGGCTATGGCTACACCTTC
few | TRBJ2-3 | TRBV28 | . | CASSLIRSTDTQYF | TGTGCCAGCAGTTTAATAAGGAGCACAGATACGCAGTATTTT
. | TRBJ1-1 | TRBV7-8 | TRBD1 | CASSPGLSRGLMNTEAFF | TGTGCCAGCAGCCCGGGCTTAAGTAGGGGGCTTATGAACACTGAAGCTTTCTTT
. | TRBJ2-1 | TRBV20-1 | TRBD2 | CSASGLGFNEQFF | TGCAGTGCATCGGGACTAGGATTCAATGAGCAGTTCTTC
. | TRBJ2-1 | TRBV12-3/TRBV12-4 | . | CASSLSEQFF | TGTGCCAGCAGTTTAAGTGAGCAGTTCTTC
few | TRBJ1-5 | TRBV12-3/TRBV12-4 | . | CASSPRQGSSNQPQHF | TGTGCCAGCAGTCCCCGACAAGGGTCTAGCAATCAGCCCCAGCATTTT
. | TRBJ2-5 | TRBV7-9 | . | CASSLLMGETQYF | TGTGCCAGCAGCTTATTAATGGGAGAGACCCAGTACTTC